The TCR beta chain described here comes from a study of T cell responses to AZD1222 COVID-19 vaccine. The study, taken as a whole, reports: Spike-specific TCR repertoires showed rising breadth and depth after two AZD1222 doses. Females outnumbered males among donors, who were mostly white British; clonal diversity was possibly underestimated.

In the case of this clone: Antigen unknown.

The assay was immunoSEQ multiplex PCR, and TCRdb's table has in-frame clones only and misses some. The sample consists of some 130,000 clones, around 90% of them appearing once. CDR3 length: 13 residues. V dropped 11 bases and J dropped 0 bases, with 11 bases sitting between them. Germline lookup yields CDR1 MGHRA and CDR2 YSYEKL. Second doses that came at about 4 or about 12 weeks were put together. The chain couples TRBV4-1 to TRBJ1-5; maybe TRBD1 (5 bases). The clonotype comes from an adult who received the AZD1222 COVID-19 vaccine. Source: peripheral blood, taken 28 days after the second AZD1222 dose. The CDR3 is CAVGRDSNQPQHF. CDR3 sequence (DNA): TGCGCCGTAGGCAGGGATAGCAATCAGCCCCAGCATTTT.